The clone carrying this T cell receptor beta chain was seen ten or more times. The antigen is not known. These data are taken from a study of response to subunit inactivated influenza vaccine. TCRdb used MiXCR to reprocess the RT-PCR reads, holding one entry per CDR3 protein. The sample carries about 520,000 distinct CDR3 sequences, around 25% recorded once. The V and J ends lost 2 bases and 6 bases respectively, with 8 bases between them. The CDR3 is 13 residues long. Broader study findings: The authors proposed limited new T cell recruitment per seasonal influenza vaccination.

The chain employs TRBV12-3 or TRBV12-4 and TRBJ1-5; D perhaps matches TRBD1 (5 bases). The TCR was taken from a man aged 45 to 65 who received an inactivated influenza vaccine. The specimen comprised CD4+ T cells sorted from PBMCs, sampled 5 days after vaccination. Here the CDR3 reads CASSLRGPQPQHF. The CDR3 DNA reads TGTGCCAGCAGTTTAAGGGGACCTCAGCCCCAGCATTTT.